The 10 T cell receptor beta chains given below trace back to one sample, sequenced in a study of cytomegalovirus exposure and HLA in healthy donors. The primer mix had 60 Vbeta and 13 Jbeta primers. Sequencing was performed with immunoSEQ multiplex PCR; in TCRdb, only in-frame clones are kept and a portion is missing. The table has roughly 190,000 clones, over 75% seen once; the top ten hold roughly 10%. Sample: PBMCs. These receptors all stem from a woman between 45 and 65 years old in good health and CMV-seropositive.

This chain uses TRBV6-6 with TRBJ1-3; D remains ambiguous. V was cut by 2 bases and J by 9 bases, with 17 bases left in between. The CDR3 runs 15 residues. Germline V gene sequence: CDR1 MNHNY, CDR2 SVGAGI (reference sequence). The CDR3 DNA is TGTGCCAGCAGTTACAACCAGGCCGGCAGAACCACCATATATTTT. This sequence encodes CASSYNQAGRTTIYF.

J is TRBJ1-2 and V is TRBV18, with no clear D. V lost 3 bases, J lost 3 bases, and 5 bases lay in between. Germline V gene sequence: CDR1 KGHSH, CDR2 LQKENI. The CDR3 has 12 amino acids. CDR3 sequence reads: CASSPGDYGYTF. The CDR3 region has the DNA TGTGCCAGCTCACCCGGAGACTATGGCTACACCTTC.

The chain employs TRBV7-9 and TRBJ2-7; D possibly corresponds to TRBD1 (5 bases). The germline CDR1 and CDR2 sequences are SEHNR and FQNEAQ (reference sequence). The germline V and J ends were trimmed by 4 bases and 3 bases, with 13 bases remaining between them. The length of the CDR3 is 14 residues. CDR3 residues: CASSSRQRYYEQYF. Written as DNA, the CDR3 is TGTGCCAGCAGCTCCCGACAGCGCTACTACGAGCAGTACTTC. The full variable domain, rest sourced from reference TRBV7-9 and TRBJ2-7, is DTGVSQNPRHKITKRGQNVTFRCDPISEHNRLYWYRQTLGQGPEFLTYFQNEAQLEKSRLLSDRFSAERPKGSFSTLEIQRTEQGDSAMYLCASSSRQRYYEQYFGPGTRLTVT.

This clone was recorded once. The genes are TRBV10-1 and TRBJ2-7; D gene ambiguous. This CDR3 region has 13 residues. The germline gives CDR1 WNHNN, CDR2 SYGVQD (reference sequence). V dropped 2 bases and J dropped 5 bases, with 10 bases sitting between them. The CDR3 loop is CASSEAGPHEQYF. DNA of the CDR3: TGCGCCAGCAGTGAGGCCGGTCCCCACGAGCAGTACTTC.

The rearrangement uses TRBV7-8 and TRBJ1-5, with D tentatively TRBD1 (5 bases). The CDR3 loop spans 14 amino acids. Trimming took 4 bases from V and 7 from J, leaving 14 bases between them. Germline CDR1 reads SGHVS; CDR2 reads FQNEAQ. The CDR3 spells CASSSEVWGQPQHF. CDR3 nucleotides: TGTGCCAGCAGCTCGGAAGTGTGGGGCCAGCCCCAGCATTTT.

The chain is built from TRBV6-1 and TRBJ2-7, with 8 bases aligning to TRBD1. This CDR3 region has 16 residues. From germline, CDR1 is MNHNS and CDR2 SASEGT. The ends lost 1 base at V and 6 bases at J; junction bases unmatched: 11. In DNA form, the CDR3 reads TGTGCCAGCAGTGAAGAGCTCAGGGGGCTAAGGTTCGAGCAGTACTTC. It yields the protein CASSEELRGLRFEQYF.

The chain recombines TRBV7-9 with TRBJ1-4; TRBD1 aligns across 9 bases. The CDR3 is made up of 15 amino acids. V dropped 4 bases and J dropped 6; count of bases not matched to a gene: 6. CDR1 is SEHNR and CDR2 is FQNEAQ in the germline V gene (reference sequence). CDR3 in DNA: TGTGCCAGCAGCTCAACAGGGGGCTACGATGAAAAACTGTTTTTT. Translation gives CASSSTGGYDEKLFF.

This clone was detected a few times. J is TRBJ2-1 and V is TRBV6-5; 9 bases fit TRBD2. The V gene's germline CDR1 is MNHEY and CDR2 SVGAGI. There are 12 residues in the CDR3. The trim removed 5 bases at V and 8 bases at J, leaving 1 base unmatched. CDR3 DNA: TGTGCCAGCAGTCGGACTAGCGATGAGCAGTTCTTC. Protein: CASSRTSDEQFF.

The V and J genes are TRBV5-1 and TRBJ1-4; D is perhaps TRBD1 (6 bases). The CDR3 runs to 15 residues. V shed 2 bases and J shed 0 bases, with 8 bases lying between them. Germline V lookup: CDR1 SGHRS, CDR2 YFSETQ. The CDR3, as DNA: TGCGCCAGCAGCTTCAGGGGTACAACTAATGAAAAACTGTTTTTT. Translation: CASSFRGTTNEKLFF.

This chain links TRBV6-5 with TRBJ1-1; 9 bases align to TRBD1. The germline V gene has CDR1 MNHEY and CDR2 SVGAGI. V lost 0 bases to trimming and J lost 4 bases; unmatched junction nucleotides: 6. The CDR3 spans 16 residues. CDR3 protein: CASSYSETGGLTEAFF. Written as DNA, the CDR3 is TGTGCCAGCAGTTACTCGGAAACAGGGGGCCTCACTGAAGCTTTCTTT.